The rows below give T cell receptor beta chains drawn from one sample of a study of CXCR3-negative and CXCR3-positive naive CD8 T cells. TCRdb reprocessed the 5' RACE reads, keeping one entry per CDR3 protein, no DNA. The listing records tens of thousands of distinct CDR3 sequences. Sequenced material: naive CXCR3- CD8+ T cells from blood. The receptors here all came from a human donor in good health. Some clones in this sample may be carry-over from other donors' samples. The CDR3 runs from the conserved cysteine through the conserved F or W. Part of the rows lack a size; the others show once, few, many or a class for expanded clones.

TRBV29-1	NA	TRBJ2-5	CSALGTGEETQYF
TRBV12-3/TRBV12-4	NA	TRBJ2-3	CASSSEGDVDTQYF
TRBV7-3	NA	TRBJ2-3	CASSLAAGTDMQYF
TRBV29-1	NA	TRBJ2-5	CSVEDREETQYF
TRBV28	NA	TRBJ2-7	CASSDDSYEQYF
TRBV7-3	NA	TRBJ2-7	CASSARGGPYEQYF
TRBV19	NA	TRBJ2-7	CASSIDSGAEFYEQYF
TRBV20-1	NA	TRBJ2-4	CSAEEVGQNIQYF
TRBV6-1	NA	TRBJ2-2	CASRQVLSGELFF
TRBV28	NA	TRBJ2-5	CASNQREGFQETQYF
TRBV5-1	NA	TRBJ1-2	CASSPVPRPDRGRGYTF
TRBV29-1	NA	TRBJ2-1	CSVYWSGDRDNEQFF
TRBV25-1	NA	TRBJ1-1	CASSEYFGNGRRAFF
TRBV7-9	NA	TRBJ2-5	CASSTTSGGAQETQYF
TRBV7-9	NA	TRBJ2-3	CASSKPGRTDTQYF
TRBV9	NA	TRBJ2-7	CASSRDNSYEQYF
TRBV7-6	medium-sized	TRBJ2-7	CASSSHPPDRDHEQYF
TRBV7-9	NA	TRBJ2-5	CASSFDMEETQYF
TRBV6-1	NA	TRBJ2-7	CASSPRTETYEQYF
TRBV24-1	NA	TRBJ1-2	CATSGLTGGNYGYTF
TRBV6-5	NA	TRBJ2-2	CASSYTRTGMAGELFF
TRBV20-1	NA	TRBJ2-5	CRAVDTDRDRAFLETQYF
TRBV20-1	NA	TRBJ2-7	CSARVQGEIYEQYF
TRBV3-1	NA	TRBJ2-1	CASSQGVSWESYNEQFF
TRBV28	NA	TRBJ2-7	CASSLAGSYPDYEQYF
TRBV29-1	NA	TRBJ2-5	CSVADGETQYF
TRBV6-5	NA	TRBJ1-1	CASSYSNQGGTEAFF
TRBV28	NA	TRBJ2-3	CASSLAGVTDTQYF
TRBV9	NA	TRBJ2-3	CASSRYGGSNTDTQYF
TRBV7-2	NA	TRBJ2-5	CASSTPFVQETQYF
TRBV5-5	NA	TRBJ2-5	CASSSVGGADQETQYF
TRBV28	NA	TRBJ2-7	CASSLAGTGHEQYF
TRBV9	NA	TRBJ2-1	CASSVAEVGDEQFF
TRBV11-3	NA	TRBJ1-5	CASSPAGSYQPQHF
TRBV29-1	NA	TRBJ2-7	CSVGLTGYEQYF
TRBV5-1	NA	TRBJ2-7	CASSLSGPDEQYF
TRBV29-1	NA	TRBJ2-3	CSVEDKIGRTGLTDTQYF
TRBV20-1	NA	TRBJ1-3	CSAIIPGSGNTIYF
TRBV6-6	NA	TRBJ2-3	CASSPDRGPDTQYF
TRBV29-1	NA	TRBJ2-4	CSVEGLGRENIQYF
TRBV13	NA	TRBJ1-1	CASSLGGGTEAFF
TRBV29-1	NA	TRBJ2-5	CSVEDMTTQETQYF
TRBV6-2/TRBV6-3	NA	TRBJ1-1	CASSLRGKNTEAFF
TRBV29-1	NA	TRBJ2-1	CSVDMGFDNEQFF
TRBV28	NA	TRBJ2-3	CASSLISEPHPGQPVKDTQYF
TRBV15	NA	TRBJ2-1	CATSRARTGFDEQFF
TRBV7-9	NA	TRBJ2-3	CASSSERVTDTQYF
TRBV13	NA	TRBJ1-2	CASSTGTDPNYGYTF
TRBV7-2	NA	TRBJ2-3	CASSLFGGDTQYF
TRBV19	NA	TRBJ1-1	CASRTTQDRNTEAFF
TRBV3-1	NA	TRBJ2-3	CASSQELAGGGTQYF